What follows are 25 T cell receptor beta chains derived from one specimen sequenced in a study of T-cell memory formation after mild COVID-19. TCRdb re-called the 5' RACE reads with MiXCR, one entry per CDR3 protein. The data contain about 540,000 distinct CDR3 sequences, around 21% of them singletons. The sequencing input was PBMCs or a T cell subset sorted from them (not recorded which). The receptors stem from an adult woman who had mild COVID-19 (a few samples of this study predate the infection). Cell type and time point are not known.

The sample holds many counts of this clonotype. The chain combines TRBV3-1 with TRBJ1-1; 11 positions agree with TRBD1. Per germline, CDR1 LGHDT and CDR2 YNNKEL (reference sequence). The ends lost 4 bases at V and 4 bases at J; junction bases unmatched: 5. CDR3 length equals 15 residues. The CDR3 coding sequence is TGTGCCAGCAGCCCCTTGGGACAGGGGGGCACTGAAGCTTTCTTT. Its protein product is CASSPLGQGGTEAFF.

This clonotype has a handful of counts. The chain joins TRBV4-3 to TRBJ2-4, with D possibly matching TRBD2 (6 bases). This CDR3 is built from 17 residues. The V end was cut by 0 bases, the J end by 0 bases, with 12 bases between. Germline lookup yields CDR1 LGHNA and CDR2 YSLEER. CDR3 sequence: CASSQDAGFGAKNIQYF. In DNA, the CDR3 is TGCGCCAGCAGCCAAGATGCGGGGTTTGGAGCCAAAAACATTCAGTACTTC.

This clonotype was seen ten or more times. V is TRBV29-1 and J is TRBJ2-3; the D is unclear. The CDR3 contains 15 residues. Trimming shortened V by 1 base and J by 1 base, and 12 bases separated the two germline ends. Germline V gene data show CDR1 as SQVTM and CDR2 as ANQGSEA. As DNA, the CDR3 is TGCAGCGTTGAAGCGGGCGGTTTTGGCACAGATACGCAGTATTTT. Its protein is CSVEAGGFGTDTQYF.

This clonotype appeared a few times. The chain joins TRBV6-5 to TRBJ2-5; 12 bases are shared with TRBD2. The V gene's germline CDR1 is MNHEY and CDR2 SVGAGI. The CDR3 is 17 amino acids. V was clipped by 2 bases and J by 4 bases; unmatched bases: 8. CDR3 sequence: CASSYSGALAGGETQYF. The CDR3 DNA reads as TGTGCCAGCAGTTACAGCGGGGCACTAGCGGGAGGAGAGACCCAGTACTTC.

This clonotype was seen only a few times. The rearrangement uses TRBV4-1 and TRBJ2-2; D is ambiguous. Trimming removed 2 bases from V and 6 bases from J, with 1 base in between. CDR1 is MGHRA, CDR2 YSYEKL, per germline. The CDR3 loop spans 11 amino acids. CDR3 residues: CASSQSGELFF. The CDR3 region has the DNA TGCGCCAGCAGCCAATCCGGGGAGCTGTTTTTT.

The chain recombines TRBV7-9 with TRBJ2-1; D gene unclear. Per germline, CDR1 SEHNR and CDR2 FQNEAQ (reference sequence). V was shortened by 3 bases and J by 7 bases, with 19 bases between the two germline ends. The CDR3 has 16 amino acids. Here the CDR3 reads CASSFRAAWLGNEQFF. The CDR3 bases are TGTGCCAGCAGCTTTAGGGCCGCTTGGCTGGGGAATGAGCAGTTCTTC.

J is TRBJ2-3 and V is TRBV7-2; perhaps TRBD2 as D (5 bases). Germline-derived CDR1 and CDR2 are SGHTA and FQGNSA. The CDR3 is 14 amino acids. Trimming took off 6 bases at V and 0 bases at J, with 10 bases between the two ends. The CDR3 protein is CASRAAGSTDTQYF. The CDR3 DNA is TGTGCCAGCAGGGCGGCGGGTAGCACAGATACGCAGTATTTT.

This chain uses TRBV24-1 with TRBJ2-6; possibly TRBD1 or TRBD2 for D (5 bases each). Germline assignment: CDR1 KGHDR and CDR2 SFDVKD. The CDR3 covers 17 residues. Trimming stripped 3 bases from V and 0 bases from J, with 11 bases between. CDR3 residues: CATSDVPGTSGANVLTF. CDR3 coding DNA: TGTGCCACCAGTGATGTACCCGGGACCTCTGGGGCCAACGTCCTGACTTTC.

This clonotype was recorded once. The chain links TRBV27 to TRBJ2-7; 7 bases agree with TRBD1. Looked up from germline, CDR1 is MNHEY and CDR2 is SMNVEV (reference sequence). The length of the CDR3 is 14 residues. V shed 7 bases and J 4 bases; nucleotides not matched to a gene: 10. The CDR3 DNA reads TGTGCCAGCACCCCCCGGCAGGGGGAATACGAGCAGTACTTC. Amino acid sequence: CASTPRQGEYEQYF.

This sequence joins TRBV3-1 and TRBJ2-3, with D possibly being TRBD1 (5 bases). The V and J ends lost 3 bases and 9 bases respectively, with 10 bases between them. The V gene's germline CDR1 is LGHDT and CDR2 YNNKEL (reference sequence). CDR3 length: 12 amino acids. Here the CDR3 reads CASSHPRGTQYF. CDR3 bases: TGTGCCAGCAGCCATCCTAGGGGCACGCAGTATTTT.

This clonotype was counted only a few times. This chain links TRBV6-2 or TRBV6-3 with TRBJ2-1; the D gene is possibly TRBD2 (5 bases). The CDR3 covers 17 residues. Trimming took off 5 bases at V and 0 bases at J, with 17 bases between the two ends. CDR1 and CDR2 (germline): MNHEY, SVGEGT. The CDR3 coding sequence is TGTGCCAGCAGTCGCTACCGAGCGGTCCCCTCCTACAATGAGCAGTTCTTC. It yields the protein CASSRYRAVPSYNEQFF.

The V call is TRBV4-2, the J call TRBJ2-7; TRBD1 matches 7 bases. The J segment lost 0 bases and the V segment lost 0 bases, leaving 2 bases of the junction unmatched. The CDR3 runs 15 residues. The germline V gene has CDR1 LGHNA and CDR2 YNFKEQ. CDR3 in DNA: TGTGCCAGCAGCCAAGACGGGACAGACTCCTACGAGCAGTACTTC. Its translation is CASSQDGTDSYEQYF.

This clonotype was counted only a few times. At one end, the junction sequence differs from germline, possibly due to a read error. The chain recombines TRBV27 with TRBJ2-3; 14 bases map to TRBD2. The length of the CDR3 is 12 residues. The germline gives CDR1 MNHEY, CDR2 SMNVEV (reference sequence). CDR3 bases: TGTGCCAGCAGTTCGACTAGCGGGGGGGCCCAGTTT. Residues: CASSSTSGGAQF.

The chain uses TRBV20-1 and TRBJ2-1, with a tentative D call TRBD2 (6 bases). CDR3 length equals 14 residues. Looked up from germline, CDR1 is DFQATT and CDR2 is SNEGSKA (reference sequence). Trimming stripped 2 bases from V and 12 bases from J, with 20 bases between. The CDR3 sequence is CSARKAGILSGQFF. CDR3 nucleotides: TGCAGTGCTAGAAAGGCGGGAATACTTTCGGGGCAGTTCTTC.

This clonotype was seen more than once but under ten times. The CDR3 DNA follows: TGTGCCAGCAGCTCGTCTATTGAGCAGTTCTTC. It translates to CASSSSIEQFF. The J gene is TRBJ2-1, the V gene TRBV7-2; D is unresolved. The V end was cut by 4 bases, the J end by 9 bases, with 7 bases between. This CDR3 has 11 amino acids. Looked up from germline, CDR1 is SGHTA and CDR2 is FQGNSA.

The V and J genes are TRBV20-1 and TRBJ1-4; no firm D call. Trimming shortened V by 0 bases and J by 0 bases, and 11 bases separated the two germline ends. Germline V gene lookup returns CDR1 DFQATT and CDR2 SNEGSKA (reference sequence). The CDR3 has 16 amino acids. The CDR3 spells CSARDPLSATNEKLFF. CDR3 DNA: TGCAGTGCTAGAGATCCCCTCAGTGCAACTAATGAAAAACTGTTTTTT.

V gene TRBV2 combines with J gene TRBJ1-5; perhaps TRBD1 as D (6 bases). Germline V gene data show CDR1 as SNHLY and CDR2 as FYNNEI. This CDR3 is 13 amino acids long. The V end lost 4 bases, the J end lost 3 bases, and 7 bases lay between the germline ends. The CDR3 sequence: CASSGQVNQPQHF. The CDR3 bases are TGTGCCAGCAGTGGACAGGTCAATCAGCCCCAGCATTTT.

The genes are TRBV12-3 or TRBV12-4 and TRBJ1-6; D is uncertain. Trimming pared 2 bases from V and 1 base from J, leaving 9 bases between. The length of the CDR3 is 16 residues. CDR3: CASSLSVSSYNSPLHF. The DNA for the CDR3 is TGTGCCAGCAGTTTATCTGTCAGTTCCTATAATTCACCCCTCCACTTT.

The sample holds a few counts of this clonotype. The V and J genes are TRBV12-3 or TRBV12-4 and TRBJ2-5, with 9 nucleotides matching TRBD1. There are 20 residues in the CDR3. V was clipped by 5 bases and J by 7 bases; unmatched bases: 26. The CDR3 DNA sequence: TGTGCCAGCAGTAGCTCCCACCCCATAGGGACAGGGTCTCCTGGGAGGACCCAGTACTTC. It yields the protein CASSSSHPIGTGSPGRTQYF.

A few counts support this clonotype. The CDR3 is CAYRRDRVYEQYF. The CDR3 region has the DNA TGTGCCTATCGACGGGACAGAGTCTACGAGCAGTACTTC. The chain joins TRBV7-3 to TRBJ2-7, with 7 bases that match TRBD1. Germline V lookup: CDR1 SGHTA, CDR2 FQGTGA. V lost 11 bases and J lost 3; bases outside the gene matches: 10. This CDR3 has 13 amino acids.

This rearrangement joins TRBV14 to TRBJ2-4, with D tentatively TRBD1 or TRBD2 (5 bases each). Germline V gene sequence: CDR1 SGHDN, CDR2 FVKESK. CDR3 length: 15 residues. Trimming shortened V by 2 bases and J by 5 bases, and 13 bases separated the two germline ends. The CDR3 sequence: CASSQTGPLQNIQYF. The CDR3 bases are TGTGCCAGCAGCCAAACGGGACCCCTTCAAAACATTCAGTACTTC.

This clonotype has a count of ten or more. V and J are TRBV6-2 or TRBV6-3 and TRBJ1-6; D perhaps matches TRBD1 (5 bases). CDR1 is MNHEY, CDR2 SVGEGT, per germline. The CDR3 is 19 residues long. Trimming removed 5 bases at V and 3 bases at J, with 23 bases between. The CDR3 bases are TGTGCCAGCAGTGAGAGGGGACTTTGGAGGGCATTCTATAATTCACCCCTCCACTTT. It encodes CASSERGLWRAFYNSPLHF.

This clonotype appeared a few times. The CDR3 region has the DNA TGTGCCATCCCCGCCGGGCCTAATAAGGGCCAGTACTTC. Translating gives CAIPAGPNKGQYF. This chain connects TRBV6-5 to TRBJ2-5; D unclear. The germline V gene has CDR1 MNHEY and CDR2 SVGAGI. V was clipped by 10 bases and J by 10 bases, with 22 bases between them. This CDR3 has 13 amino acids.

There are a few counts of this clonotype. The gene calls are TRBV6-2 or TRBV6-3 and TRBJ2-2; unclear D gene. The germline CDR1 and CDR2 sequences are MNHEY and SVGEGT. The V end lost 3 bases, the J end lost 4 bases, and 12 bases lay between the germline ends. The CDR3 runs to 15 residues. CDR3 region: CASSYRAVRTGELFF. In nucleotides, the CDR3 is TGTGCCAGCAGTTATCGGGCGGTTCGCACCGGGGAGCTGTTTTTT.

This chain joins TRBV19 and TRBJ2-7, with 7 bases fitting TRBD2. Germline V lookup: CDR1 LNHDA, CDR2 SQIVND (reference sequence). Trimming removed 0 bases from V and 4 bases from J; junction bases left unmatched: 9. CDR3 length equals 16 residues. The CDR3 spells CASSIDLTGGPYEQYF. CDR3 DNA: TGTGCCAGTAGTATAGATCTAACGGGAGGCCCATACGAGCAGTACTTC. Combining the CDR3 with reference TRBV19 and TRBJ2-7 gives the whole variable domain DGGITQSPKYLFRKEGQNVTLSCEQNLNHDAMYWYRQDPGQGLRLIYYSQIVNDFQKGDIAEGYSVSREKKESFPLTVTSAQKNPTAFYLCASSIDLTGGPYEQYFGPGTRLTVT.